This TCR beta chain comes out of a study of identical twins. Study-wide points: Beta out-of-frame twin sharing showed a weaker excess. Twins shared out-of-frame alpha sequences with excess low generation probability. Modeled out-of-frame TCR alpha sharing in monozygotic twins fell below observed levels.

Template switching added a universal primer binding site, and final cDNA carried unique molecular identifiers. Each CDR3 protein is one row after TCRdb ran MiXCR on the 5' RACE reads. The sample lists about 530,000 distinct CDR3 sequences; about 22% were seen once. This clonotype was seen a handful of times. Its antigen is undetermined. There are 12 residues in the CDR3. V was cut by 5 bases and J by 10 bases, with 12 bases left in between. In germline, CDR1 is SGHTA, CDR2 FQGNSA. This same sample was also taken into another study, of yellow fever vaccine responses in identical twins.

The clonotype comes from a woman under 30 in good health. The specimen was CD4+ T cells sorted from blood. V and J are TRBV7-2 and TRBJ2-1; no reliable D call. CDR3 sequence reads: CASSQWLGEQFF. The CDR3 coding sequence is TGTGCCAGCAGCCAATGGCTGGGGGAGCAGTTCTTC.